In its sample, the clone carrying this TCR beta chain was seen a few times. The antigen remains undetermined. The data originate from a study of CD8 T cells in ankylosing spondylitis. Whole-study results and caveats: Typical of ankylosing spondylitis blood, it appeared, was a TCR beta motif of under 10 highly homologous variants. Reactive arthritis synovial fluid and blood previously showed some of these motif variants.

This CDR3 comprises 14 residues. Trimming took 0 bases from V and 6 from J, leaving 14 bases between them. Germline V gives CDR1 DFQATT, CDR2 SNEGSKA (reference sequence). The authors made TCR beta libraries by quantitative 5'-RACE with molecular barcodes. TCRdb processed the 5' RACE reads anew with MiXCR; each CDR3 protein has one entry. The data show 150,000 to 250,000 distinct CDR3 sequences, about 13% seen once. Material for sequencing was blood, either unsorted or a sorted T cell fraction (not recorded which). The sequence came from a male donor with ankylosing spondylitis or in good health (not recorded which). This chain connects TRBV20-1 to TRBJ1-1, with D perhaps matching TRBD1 (5 bases). CDR3 sequence reads: CSARDQEQEAEAFF. In DNA form, the CDR3 reads TGCAGTGCTAGAGATCAGGAACAGGAAGCTGAAGCTTTCTTT.